Listed below are T cell receptor beta chains from one sample, sequenced in a study of T cell repertoires in cytomegalovirus infection. Antigens for these TCRs are unknown. TCRdb redid the calling of the reads with MiXCR, one entry per CDR3 protein. The sample includes roughly 920,000 distinct CDR3 sequences, around 30% seen only once; the top ten take over 13%. The sequenced sample was cultured CD8+ T cells from PBMCs, obtained from culture after CMV antigen stimulation. These receptors were collected from a human donor in good health (CMV status not recorded). Some clones in this sample may be carry-over from other donors' samples. Both conserved end residues are part of each CDR3.

j_call v_call cdr3_aa
TRBJ2-1 TRBV5-5 CASSLTLGAGNEQFF
TRBJ1-1 TRBV28 CASSSPEGMNSEAFF
TRBJ1-2 TRBV6-5 CASSYWDREDRGYGYTF
TRBJ1-2 TRBV7-6 CASSTTDIWNYGYTF
TRBJ1-5 TRBV7-8 CASSFDPGRDITRAGNQPQHF
TRBJ2-5 TRBV6-2/TRBV6-3 CASSFFLKETQYF
TRBJ2-3 TRBV4-1 CASRDKGTDTQYF
TRBJ2-2 TRBV9 CASSVVTEGNTGELFF
TRBJ1-2 TRBV14 CASSLGQGAILYGYTF
TRBJ1-5 TRBV19 CASSFGTYTNQPQHF
TRBJ2-5 TRBV12-3/TRBV12-4 CASSLNAGGQETQYF
TRBJ2-1 TRBV12-3/TRBV12-4 CASILPGRVDEQFF
TRBJ2-3 TRBV28 CASSFMGDTQYF
TRBJ2-5 TRBV7-6 CASSLGTPSLFGETQYF
TRBJ2-7 TRBV20-1 CSARDGTGDEQYF
TRBJ2-2 TRBV6-1 CASRDTGTGFTGELFF
TRBJ1-2 TRBV20-1 CSAWQGPTTNYGYTF
TRBJ2-1 TRBV12-3/TRBV12-4 CASSFRAAYNEQFF
TRBJ1-4 TRBV5-1 CASSLKPLGATNEKLFF
TRBJ1-2 TRBV28 CASSSERQGANYGYTF
TRBJ2-2 TRBV11-3 CASRKGGTSGPANTGELFF
TRBJ1-1 TRBV6-5 CASSYSLVNTEAFF
TRBJ2-1 TRBV7-6 CASSSLGEVSEQFF
TRBJ1-1 TRBV28 CASSFGQTMNTEAFF
TRBJ2-7 TRBV12-3/TRBV12-4 CASSSSETGPNYEQYF
TRBJ1-1 TRBV2 CASRRQGFGDTEAFF
TRBJ1-1 TRBV6-1 CASRSSLRGDTEAFF
TRBJ1-1 TRBV7-9 CASSQRQDGHTEAFF
TRBJ2-3 TRBV6-1 CASSYSLAGGYADTQYF
TRBJ1-5 TRBV7-2 CASSLDYRKNQPQHF
TRBJ2-5 TRBV7-9 CASSLAWQGGAKETQYF
TRBJ1-4 TRBV6-1 CASSGNLGTSEKLFF
TRBJ1-1 TRBV10-2 CASRGTATWTEAFF
TRBJ2-7 TRBV12-3/TRBV12-4 CASSLLGAGRGEQYF
TRBJ2-3 TRBV7-3 CASRRGLAGTDTQYF
TRBJ1-6 TRBV7-9 CASSLSDRWEDSPLHF
TRBJ1-2 TRBV19 CASSIVFPSAYGYTF
TRBJ1-2 TRBV12-3/TRBV12-4 CASSARTVVYGYTF
TRBJ2-7 TRBV12-5 CASGLYYEQYF
TRBJ1-1 TRBV4-1 CASSQTQGAGTEAFF
TRBJ2-3 TRBV10-3 CAIRVTSGTSTDTQYF
TRBJ2-6 TRBV3-1 CASTLTGVGANVLTF
TRBJ1-5 TRBV10-3 CAIGTTGGGSNQPQHF
TRBJ1-2 TRBV7-6 CVSSLQGQGEINYGYTF
TRBJ1-5 TRBV7-2 CASSPRQRYQPQHF
TRBJ1-4 TRBV7-9 CASSLVVAAANEKLFF
TRBJ1-2 TRBV6-5 CASSYDRDRGLYGYTF
TRBJ1-1 TRBV27 CASSLREGAEAFF
TRBJ2-1 TRBV4-1 CASSQDTGLPLIRFF